Here is one T cell receptor (beta chain) with its context. TCRdb re-called the 5' RACE reads; one entry per CDR3 protein, DNA not given. The table lists about 410,000 distinct CDR3 sequences. The sample belongs to a study of T cells expressing NK-cell markers. Looking at the study overall: From sorted CD3+CD56+NKG2C+, CD3+CD56+NKG2C- and CD3+CD56-NKG2C+ T cells came the TCR beta repertoires. Seven of the eight sequenced donors were classified as HCMV-seropositive, and one was classified as seronegative.

In germline, CDR1 is LGHDT, CDR2 YNNKEL (reference sequence). This CDR3 has 15 amino acids. The sequenced material came from blood T cells: a sorted CD56 or NKG2C T cell subset, CD4+ or CD8+ T cells, or bulk PBMC T cells (not recorded which). The TCR comes from a woman aged 45-59 years in good health. The rearrangement joins TRBV3-1 to TRBJ2-5; the TRBD1 assignment by TCRdb is unverifiable without DNA. The CDR3 loop reads CASTQTGTSTETQYF.